This T cell receptor (beta chain) was identified in a study of radiotherapy plus CTLA-4 blockade in lung cancer. TCRdb keeps only in-frame clones here, not all; method: immunoSEQ multiplex PCR. The table shows 62,000 or so clones, with about 80% occurring only once. This CDR3 is built from 13 residues. The germline V and J ends were trimmed by 0 bases and 2 bases, with 5 bases remaining between them. The germline CDR1 and CDR2 sequences are SGDLS and YYNGEE. Sample: peripheral blood, taken from a patient treated with radiotherapy plus ipilimumab. This rearrangement joins TRBV9 to TRBJ1-1; D is unresolved. The receptor was derived from a human donor with non-small cell lung cancer who had a complete response to radiotherapy plus ipilimumab. The CDR3 is CASSVAPNTEAFF. The CDR3 nucleotides are TGTGCCAGCAGCGTAGCCCCAAACACTGAAGCTTTCTTT. Together with reference TRBV9 and TRBJ1-1, the CDR3 gives the full variable domain: DSGVTQTPKHLITATGQRVTLRCSPRSGDLSVYWYQQSLDQGLQFLIQYYNGEERAKGNILERFSAQQFPDLHSELNLSSLELGDSALYFCASSVAPNTEAFFGQGTRLTVV.